The T cell receptor beta chain under discussion was sequenced for a study of blood T cell repertoires in COVID-19. The data were produced by immunoSEQ multiplex PCR, yet TCRdb's version contains in-frame clones alone and is incomplete. The repertoire holds almost 400,000 clones, around 87% seen once, with under 3% in the top ten. Germline V lookup: CDR1 SGHRS, CDR2 YFSETQ. Trimming pared 6 bases from V and 5 bases from J, leaving 17 bases between. The CDR3 has 14 amino acids. The specimen sequenced was peripheral blood. This clonotype originated in a woman aged 60 to 75 with COVID-19, enrolled during active disease. This chain connects TRBV5-1 to TRBJ2-5; tentative D call: TRBD2 (5 bases). The CDR3 DNA is TGCGCCAGCACCCTACGGGGTGGATGGGAGACCCAGTACTTC. Residues: CASTLRGGWETQYF.